The rows below give T cell receptor beta chains drawn from one sample of a study of T cells after yellow fever vaccination. From the 5' RACE reads, TCRdb called clonotypes with MiXCR, one entry per CDR3 protein. Seen here are under 600,000 distinct CDR3 sequences, around a fifth observed once, and the top ten hold approximately 15%. This material consisted of PBMCs, taken roughly 20 days after the first yellow fever vaccination. Receptors originate from a man between 18 and 35 years old who received the YFV17D yellow fever vaccine. Both conserved end residues are trimmed from each CDR3.

>TRBV4-3|TRBJ2-6
ASSQGSSPSGANVLT
>TRBV28|TRBJ1-3
AISLRVSLATSGNTIY
>TRBV12-3/TRBV12-4|TRBJ2-2
ASRWTNANTGELF
>TRBV11-2|TRBJ1-4
ASNDLNEKLF
>TRBV5-4|TRBJ2-3
ASSLAGTGSNTQY
>TRBV18|TRBJ2-7
ASSPIQGPPYEQY
>TRBV7-2|TRBJ2-3
ASRWQTDTQY
>TRBV12-3/TRBV12-4|TRBJ2-3
ASSFEARGATDTQY
>TRBV30|TRBJ2-3
AWSGGADTQY
>TRBV29-1|TRBJ1-5
SVESRKDQPQH
>TRBV30|TRBJ2-1
AWSIDPGGEQF
>TRBV5-1|TRBJ2-1
ASSLAPEYNEQF
>TRBV28|TRBJ1-4
ASSTPGQRGEKLF
>TRBV23-1|TRBJ2-5
ALGETSYQETQY
>TRBV25-1|TRBJ2-1
ASSSTGGGEQF
>TRBV10-3|TRBJ2-1
AISDRTVSSYNEQF
>TRBV27|TRBJ2-2
ASSYTGGRRTGELF
>TRBV4-3|TRBJ2-3
ASSPQRGNTDTQY
>TRBV19|TRBJ2-2
ASSINLGAGELF
>TRBV7-9|TRBJ1-2
ASSRPGQENYGYT
>TRBV12-3/TRBV12-4|TRBJ2-2
ASSPEGVGELF
>TRBV20-1|TRBJ1-5
SARDRNQPQH
>TRBV2|TRBJ2-6
ASSQRRNLSSGANVLT
>TRBV19|TRBJ2-2
ASKGQGDTGELF
>TRBV5-1|TRBJ2-5
ASRVGGHQETQY
>TRBV7-6|TRBJ2-7
ASSHHRDYEQY
>TRBV6-2/TRBV6-3|TRBJ2-1
ASSYRLRNEQF
>TRBV7-8|TRBJ2-2
ASSWRTMNTGELF
>TRBV25-1|TRBJ2-2
ASRPEWTSSLF
>TRBV5-1|TRBJ2-5
ASSPLGAGGQETQY
>TRBV6-1|TRBJ1-2
ASSGRYGYT
>TRBV7-9|TRBJ2-3
ASSLWDFTDTQY
>TRBV28|TRBJ2-1
ASSLSDRGFRELF
>TRBV19|TRBJ1-1
ARNDRGGTEAF
>TRBV7-9|TRBJ2-1
ASSPGRLGVLVNEQF
>TRBV9|TRBJ2-3
ASSVGGSTDTQY
>TRBV12-3/TRBV12-4|TRBJ2-5
ASSRSQETQY